The rows below give T cell receptor beta chains drawn from one sample of a study of shared clonotypes between healthy human individuals. Clones were sequenced by immunoSEQ multiplex PCR, and TCRdb holds only the in-frame ones, with some missing. The sample shows more than 2 million clones, about 94% of them seen only once. Source material: naive CD4+ T cells sorted from blood. Source of these receptors: a man between 18 and 35 years old in good health. The CDR3 runs from the conserved cysteine through the conserved F or W. The order of the fields is V gene, D gene, clone size, J gene, CDR3 protein, CDR3 DNA. The D gene is left open where the match is weak. Not all rows give a size; the values are once, few, many and, for expanded clones, a class.

v_call: TRBV9
d_call: NA
clone_size: NA
j_call: TRBJ2-7
cdr3_aa: CASSPAGQAVQSSYEQYF
cdr3_nt: TGTGCCAGCAGCCCTGCGGGGCAGGCTGTCCAGAGCTCCTACGAGCAGTACTTC

v_call: TRBV5-6
d_call: NA
clone_size: NA
j_call: TRBJ2-3
cdr3_aa: CASSSGGRWGTDTQYF
cdr3_nt: TGTGCCAGCAGTTCCGGGGGAAGGTGGGGCACAGATACGCAGTATTTT

v_call: TRBV21-1
d_call: NA
clone_size: NA
j_call: TRBJ2-7
cdr3_aa: CASSKDQVPQNEQYF
cdr3_nt: TGTGCCAGCAGCAAAGATCAGGTCCCCCAGAACGAGCAGTACTTC

v_call: TRBV18
d_call: NA
clone_size: NA
j_call: TRBJ1-1
cdr3_aa: CASSPGDGTEAFF
cdr3_nt: TGTGCCAGCTCACCGGGGGACGGTACTGAAGCTTTCTTT

v_call: TRBV28
d_call: NA
clone_size: NA
j_call: TRBJ2-3
cdr3_aa: CASLGRLITDTQYF
cdr3_nt: TGTGCCAGCCTGGGGCGCCTAATCACAGATACGCAGTATTTT

v_call: TRBV7-2
d_call: NA
clone_size: NA
j_call: TRBJ1-5
cdr3_aa: CASSSPGGNQPQHF
cdr3_nt: TGTGCCAGCAGCAGTCCGGGCGGCAATCAGCCCCAGCATTTT

v_call: TRBV10-3
d_call: NA
clone_size: NA
j_call: TRBJ1-5
cdr3_aa: CAISPGSNQPQHF
cdr3_nt: TGTGCCATCAGCCCAGGGAGCAATCAGCCCCAGCATTTT

v_call: TRBV28
d_call: NA
clone_size: NA
j_call: TRBJ1-2
cdr3_aa: CASSDRVHGYTF
cdr3_nt: TGTGCCAGCAGTGATAGGGTCCACGGCTACACCTTC

v_call: TRBV2
d_call: NA
clone_size: NA
j_call: TRBJ1-6
cdr3_aa: CASSGQTNSPLHF
cdr3_nt: TGTGCCAGCAGCGGACAGACAAATTCACCCCTCCACTTT

v_call: TRBV7-6
d_call: NA
clone_size: NA
j_call: TRBJ2-1
cdr3_aa: CASSLGNLENEQFF
cdr3_nt: TGTGCCAGCAGCCTAGGGAACCTTGAGAATGAGCAGTTCTTC

v_call: TRBV6-6
d_call: NA
clone_size: NA
j_call: TRBJ1-2
cdr3_aa: CASHPERGTNYGYTF
cdr3_nt: TGTGCCAGCCACCCTGAGAGGGGGACTAACTATGGCTACACCTTC

v_call: TRBV4-1
d_call: NA
clone_size: NA
j_call: TRBJ1-5
cdr3_aa: CASSQDQGNQPQHF
cdr3_nt: TGCGCCAGCAGCCAAGACCAGGGCAATCAGCCCCAGCATTTT

v_call: TRBV4-1
d_call: TRBD2
clone_size: NA
j_call: TRBJ2-7
cdr3_aa: CASSRLAGGLSYEQYF
cdr3_nt: TGCGCCAGCAGCAGACTAGCGGGGGGGCTCTCCTACGAGCAGTACTTC

v_call: TRBV7-9
d_call: TRBD1
clone_size: NA
j_call: TRBJ2-2
cdr3_aa: CASSNAGTATGELFF
cdr3_nt: TGTGCCAGCAGCAACGCCGGGACAGCAACCGGGGAGCTGTTTTTT

v_call: TRBV5-4
d_call: NA
clone_size: NA
j_call: TRBJ1-1
cdr3_aa: CASSSRTDMNTEAFF
cdr3_nt: TGTGCCAGCAGCTCCAGGACAGACATGAACACTGAAGCTTTCTTT

v_call: TRBV4-1
d_call: TRBD1
clone_size: NA
j_call: TRBJ2-1
cdr3_aa: CASSQHPGQGNEQFF
cdr3_nt: TGCGCCAGCAGCCAACACCCGGGACAGGGCAATGAGCAGTTCTTC

v_call: TRBV30
d_call: NA
clone_size: NA
j_call: TRBJ1-1
cdr3_aa: CARRGSLGGRTEAFF
cdr3_nt: TGTGCCCGTCGAGGTTCCCTCGGGGGACGGACTGAAGCTTTCTTT

v_call: TRBV2
d_call: NA
clone_size: once
j_call: TRBJ2-5
cdr3_aa: CASSEERVIQETQYF
cdr3_nt: TGTGCCAGCAGTGAAGAGCGGGTGATACAAGAGACCCAGTACTTC

v_call: TRBV5-4
d_call: NA
clone_size: NA
j_call: TRBJ2-3
cdr3_aa: CASSLGREMGTQYF
cdr3_nt: TGTGCCAGCAGCTTAGGCCGGGAGATGGGTACGCAGTATTTT

v_call: TRBV7-2
d_call: NA
clone_size: NA
j_call: TRBJ1-1
cdr3_aa: CASRSVLFGEAFF
cdr3_nt: TGTGCCAGCCGGTCGGTGCTTTTTGGTGAAGCTTTCTTT

v_call: TRBV6-1
d_call: NA
clone_size: NA
j_call: TRBJ1-5
cdr3_aa: CASSPRDPYQPQHF
cdr3_nt: TGTGCCAGCAGTCCAAGGGACCCATATCAGCCCCAGCATTTT

v_call: TRBV30
d_call: TRBD1
clone_size: once
j_call: TRBJ1-5
cdr3_aa: CAWEDRDISNQPQHF
cdr3_nt: TGTGCCTGGGAAGACAGGGATATTAGCAATCAGCCCCAGCATTTT

v_call: TRBV5-4
d_call: TRBD2
clone_size: NA
j_call: TRBJ2-3
cdr3_aa: CASSRVAGGLADTQYF
cdr3_nt: TGTGCCAGCAGCAGGGTAGCGGGGGGGCTGGCAGATACGCAGTATTTT

v_call: TRBV7-2
d_call: TRBD2
clone_size: NA
j_call: TRBJ2-3
cdr3_aa: CASSLQLAGGTDTQYF
cdr3_nt: TGTGCCAGCAGCTTACAACTAGCGGGAGGCACAGATACGCAGTATTTT

v_call: TRBV2
d_call: NA
clone_size: once
j_call: TRBJ2-2
cdr3_aa: CASKGVGGELFF
cdr3_nt: TGTGCCAGCAAGGGGGTCGGCGGGGAGCTGTTTTTT

v_call: TRBV30
d_call: NA
clone_size: NA
j_call: TRBJ1-2
cdr3_aa: CAWSAGGGSGYTF
cdr3_nt: TGTGCCTGGAGTGCTGGCGGGGGTTCTGGCTACACCTTC

v_call: TRBV9
d_call: TRBD2
clone_size: NA
j_call: TRBJ2-3
cdr3_aa: CASSVGASGASTDTQYF
cdr3_nt: TGTGCCAGCAGCGTAGGGGCTAGCGGGGCTAGCACAGATACGCAGTATTTT

v_call: TRBV6-6
d_call: NA
clone_size: once
j_call: TRBJ2-7
cdr3_aa: CASSFLVGEQYF
cdr3_nt: TGTGCCAGCAGTTTCCTAGTTGGCGAGCAGTACTTC

v_call: TRBV30
d_call: NA
clone_size: NA
j_call: TRBJ1-6
cdr3_aa: CAWSSTEGEAPLHF
cdr3_nt: TGTGCCTGGAGCTCCACGGAAGGTGAGGCACCCCTCCACTTT

v_call: TRBV5-8
d_call: NA
clone_size: NA
j_call: TRBJ2-7
cdr3_aa: CASAGGSYEQYF
cdr3_nt: TGTGCCAGCGCTGGCGGATCCTACGAGCAGTACTTC

v_call: TRBV6-6
d_call: NA
clone_size: NA
j_call: TRBJ2-5
cdr3_aa: CASTGQIQETQYF
cdr3_nt: TGTGCCAGCACGGGGCAAATCCAAGAGACCCAGTACTTC

v_call: TRBV30
d_call: NA
clone_size: NA
j_call: TRBJ1-1
cdr3_aa: CAWSVLRHEAFF
cdr3_nt: TGTGCCTGGAGTGTACTAAGACATGAAGCTTTCTTT

v_call: TRBV28
d_call: TRBD1
clone_size: NA
j_call: TRBJ1-2
cdr3_aa: CASSPDRVDGYTF
cdr3_nt: TGTGCCAGCAGTCCGGACAGGGTGGATGGCTACACCTTC

v_call: TRBV20-1
d_call: NA
clone_size: few
j_call: TRBJ1-2
cdr3_aa: CSAGDGYGYTF
cdr3_nt: TGCAGTGCTGGGGACGGCTATGGCTACACCTTC

v_call: TRBV7-9
d_call: NA
clone_size: NA
j_call: TRBJ2-2
cdr3_aa: CASSLAASTGELFF
cdr3_nt: TGTGCCAGCAGCTTAGCGGCTTCGACCGGGGAGCTGTTTTTT

v_call: TRBV5-5
d_call: NA
clone_size: NA
j_call: TRBJ1-2
cdr3_aa: CASSPGGRGNYGYTF
cdr3_nt: TGTGCCAGCAGCCCTGGCGGCAGGGGAAACTATGGCTACACCTTC

v_call: TRBV30
d_call: NA
clone_size: NA
j_call: TRBJ2-3
cdr3_aa: CAWSVRRGKGTDTQYF
cdr3_nt: TGTGCCTGGAGTGTACGTCGGGGGAAGGGCACAGATACGCAGTATTTT

v_call: TRBV30
d_call: NA
clone_size: once
j_call: TRBJ1-1
cdr3_aa: CAWGRGEGRNTEAFF
cdr3_nt: TGTGCCTGGGGCAGGGGAGAAGGGCGAAACACTGAAGCTTTCTTT

v_call: TRBV6-1
d_call: TRBD1
clone_size: NA
j_call: TRBJ1-2
cdr3_aa: CASSSLRTGDGYTF
cdr3_nt: TGTGCCAGCAGCTCCCTTCGGACAGGGGATGGCTACACCTTC

v_call: TRBV29-1
d_call: NA
clone_size: NA
j_call: TRBJ2-1
cdr3_aa: CSVVRGWSDNEQFF
cdr3_nt: TGCAGCGTTGTGAGGGGGTGGAGTGACAATGAGCAGTTCTTC

v_call: TRBV6-5
d_call: TRBD2
clone_size: NA
j_call: TRBJ2-7
cdr3_aa: CASSYKGTSSF
cdr3_nt: TGTGCCAGCAGTTACAAGGGGACTAGCAGCTTC

v_call: TRBV5-6
d_call: NA
clone_size: NA
j_call: TRBJ1-1
cdr3_aa: CASSLLVTEAFF
cdr3_nt: TGTGCCAGCAGCTTGTTGGTCACTGAAGCTTTCTTT

v_call: TRBV30
d_call: NA
clone_size: NA
j_call: TRBJ2-7
cdr3_aa: CAWSRGEQYF
cdr3_nt: TGTGCCTGGAGTAGGGGGGAGCAGTACTTC

v_call: TRBV28
d_call: NA
clone_size: NA
j_call: TRBJ1-2
cdr3_aa: CASLRGSGYGYTF
cdr3_nt: TGTGCCAGCCTAAGGGGGAGTGGGTATGGCTACACCTTC

v_call: TRBV6-4
d_call: NA
clone_size: NA
j_call: TRBJ2-7
cdr3_aa: CASSAVGGGEQYF
cdr3_nt: TGTGCCAGCAGTGCAGTAGGAGGAGGTGAGCAGTACTTC

v_call: TRBV9
d_call: NA
clone_size: NA
j_call: TRBJ2-3
cdr3_aa: CASNGQLATDTQYF
cdr3_nt: TGTGCCAGCAACGGGCAGCTCGCCACAGATACGCAGTATTTT

v_call: TRBV7-8
d_call: NA
clone_size: few
j_call: TRBJ1-1
cdr3_aa: CASSSQTNTEAFF
cdr3_nt: TGTGCCAGCAGCTCACAAACCAACACTGAAGCTTTCTTT

v_call: TRBV6-5
d_call: NA
clone_size: NA
j_call: TRBJ1-6
cdr3_aa: CASSLVRGNSPLHF
cdr3_nt: TGTGCCAGCAGCCTCGTCAGGGGAAATTCACCCCTCCACTTT

v_call: TRBV10-3
d_call: NA
clone_size: NA
j_call: TRBJ2-7
cdr3_aa: CAISGSSYEQYF
cdr3_nt: TGTGCCATCAGCGGCTCCTCCTACGAGCAGTACTTC

v_call: TRBV9
d_call: NA
clone_size: NA
j_call: TRBJ1-6
cdr3_aa: CASSVGPGRDSPLHF
cdr3_nt: TGTGCCAGCAGCGTAGGTCCGGGTAGAGATTCACCCCTCCACTTT

v_call: TRBV5-1
d_call: TRBD1
clone_size: NA
j_call: TRBJ1-1
cdr3_aa: CASSLFRTGNTEAFF
cdr3_nt: TGCGCCAGCAGCTTGTTCCGGACAGGGAACACTGAAGCTTTCTTT

v_call: TRBV7-9
d_call: TRBD1
clone_size: NA
j_call: TRBJ1-2
cdr3_aa: CATSGGAFSYGYTF
cdr3_nt: TGTGCCACCTCAGGGGGCGCCTTTAGCTATGGCTACACCTTC